The TCR beta chain described here comes from a study of response to subunit inactivated influenza vaccine (dated by TCRdb to the late 2010s). Study-wide context: To follow how T cells responded to a trivalent subunit inactivated influenza vaccine, the researchers relied on deep quantitative profiling of the T cell receptor repertoire.

Library generation was performed with RT-PCR. TCRdb records Illumina HiSeq 2500 as the sequencer. TCRdb itself trimmed the public reads at Q25 with fastp, ran MiXCR and retained productive beta chains. Each CDR3 protein gets just one entry, which takes the most common genes and DNA from the rows behind it. In all, the sample holds 450,000 to 600,000 distinct CDR3 sequences, and 7.6% of those were seen once. The biggest ten clones account for 10% to 15% of the sample. Study-level results and caveats: According to the authors, only a limited number of new T cells may be recruited by each seasonal influenza vaccination.

There are 13 amino acids in the CDR3, from cysteine to phenylalanine inclusive. Just CDR3 DNA is preserved here, 39 bases in frame from base 1. V and J lose 3 bases and 0 bases, and a span of 6 bases separates them. For CDR1 and CDR2, the germline V gene lists SGDLS and YYNGEE. A remark on this clonotype: What antigen it recognizes has not been identified. No qualities accompany the bases; no much larger clone lies one base away.

The TCR originated in a man aged 45 to 75 who received an inactivated influenza vaccine. Donor details come from another sample of the same person, matched by shared clones. In this chain, TRBV9 is recombined with TRBJ2-5; no D gene can be assigned with confidence. Source: PBMCs from blood, taken 23 to 25 months after vaccination. The nucleotides are TGTGCCAGCAGCGCCAGCAACCAAGAGACCCAGTACTTC. The encoded protein is CASSASNQETQYF.